The subject of this entry is one T cell receptor beta chain. The antigen is undetermined. The data are from a study of T cell responses to AZD1222 COVID-19 vaccine. The wider study: Combined were second doses at about 4 or about 12 weeks.

Germline V gene data show CDR1 as SGHKS and CDR2 as YYEKEE (reference sequence). The germline V and J ends were trimmed by 1 base and 2 bases, with 10 bases remaining between them. This CDR3 has 15 residues. Regarding the study as a whole: None of the repertoires were sampled until the peak T cell response had passed. Donor demographics were predominantly white British with a female majority; clonal diversity may be underestimated.

Only in-frame clones appear in the TCRdb table, and some are missing; sequencing was by immunoSEQ multiplex PCR. Of 90,000 to 150,000 clones in the sample, 85% to 90% were seen once. The specimen comprised peripheral blood, sampled on day 0 of AZD1222 vaccination. The chain carries TRBV5-5 and TRBJ2-1; D unclear. The TCR was taken from an adult in good health. CDR3 DNA sequence: TGTGCCAGCAGCTTGATGGCAGGCGCCTACAATGAGCAGTTCTTC. Its translation is CASSLMAGAYNEQFF.